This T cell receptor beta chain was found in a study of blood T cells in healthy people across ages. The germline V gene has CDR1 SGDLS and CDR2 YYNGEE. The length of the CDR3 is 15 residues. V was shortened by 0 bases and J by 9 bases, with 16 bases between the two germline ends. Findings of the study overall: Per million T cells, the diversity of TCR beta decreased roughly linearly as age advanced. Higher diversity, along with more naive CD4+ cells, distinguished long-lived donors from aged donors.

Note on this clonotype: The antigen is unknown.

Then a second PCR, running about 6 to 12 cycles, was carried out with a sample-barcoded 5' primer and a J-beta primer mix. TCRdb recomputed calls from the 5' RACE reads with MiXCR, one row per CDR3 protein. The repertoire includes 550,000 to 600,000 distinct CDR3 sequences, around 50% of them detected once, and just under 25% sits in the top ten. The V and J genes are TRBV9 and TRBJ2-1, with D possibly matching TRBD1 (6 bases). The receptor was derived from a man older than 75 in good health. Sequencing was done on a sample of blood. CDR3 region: CASSVVRDIYAEQFF. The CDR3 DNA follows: TGTGCCAGCAGCGTAGTTCGGGACATTTATGCTGAGCAGTTCTTC.